The clone carrying this T cell receptor beta chain was detected many times. Its antigen is unidentified. The sample is drawn from a study of Graves' ophthalmopathy and Graves' hyperthyroidism. Broader study findings: Stable hyperthyroidism and ophthalmopathy were told apart by a 13-signature model, which achieved about 88% sensitivity and roughly 76% specificity. Appearing in blood as well were most expanded thyroid clonotypes above 0.001 frequency.

Per germline, CDR1 MGHDK and CDR2 SYGVNS. This CDR3 is built from 13 residues. Trimming took off 2 bases at V and 6 bases at J, with 8 bases between the two ends. Enrollment excluded any patients with other autoimmune diseases, uncontrolled infections, pregnancy or lactation. Out of 9.5 to 10 ml of fresh peripheral blood, PBMCs were obtained. RNA served as the template for amplifying TCR beta CDR3 regions. RT-PCR with HTBI primers came first, then second-round multiplex PCR. TCRdb called the multiplex PCR reads again in MiXCR, with one record for every CDR3 protein. The sample comprises about 400,000 distinct CDR3 sequences, 18% of which are singletons, and around 1.6% rests with the top ten.

The rearrangement uses TRBV25-1 and TRBJ2-4; D call uncertain. What was sequenced was peripheral blood. The source of this sequence is a young woman with Graves' ophthalmopathy. CDR3 DNA sequence: TGTGCCAGCAGTGAAAGGACCCCAAACATTCAGTACTTC. Residues: CASSERTPNIQYF.